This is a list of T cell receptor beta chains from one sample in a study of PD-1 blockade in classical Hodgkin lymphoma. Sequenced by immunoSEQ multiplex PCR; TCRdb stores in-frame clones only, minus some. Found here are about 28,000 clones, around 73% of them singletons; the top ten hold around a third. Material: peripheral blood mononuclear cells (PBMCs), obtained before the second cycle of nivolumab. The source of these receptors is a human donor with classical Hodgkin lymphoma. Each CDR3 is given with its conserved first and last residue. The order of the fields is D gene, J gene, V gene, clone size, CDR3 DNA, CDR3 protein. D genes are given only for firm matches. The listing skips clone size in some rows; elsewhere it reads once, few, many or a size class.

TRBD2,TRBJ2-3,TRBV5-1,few,TGCGCCAGCAGCCTCGGGGCTAGCGGGGGGACAGATACGCAGTATTTT,CASSLGASGGTDTQYF
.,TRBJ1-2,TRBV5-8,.,TGTGCCAGCAGCTTTCCGACGGGGGACTATGGCTACACCTTC,CASSFPTGDYGYTF
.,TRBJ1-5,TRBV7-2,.,TGTGCCAGCAGCACACAGGGAAATCAGCCCCAGCATTTT,CASSTQGNQPQHF
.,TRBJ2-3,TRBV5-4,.,TGTGCCAGCACCATCCGGACAGCGGTCAAACGCACAGATACGCAGTATTTT,CASTIRTAVKRTDTQYF
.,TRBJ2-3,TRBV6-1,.,TGTGCCAGCAGTGTTTCTTTCACAGATACGCAGTATTTT,CASSVSFTDTQYF
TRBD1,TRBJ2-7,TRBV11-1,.,TGTGCCAGCAGCTTAGGTCCGGGACAGACCTACGAGCAGTACTTC,CASSLGPGQTYEQYF
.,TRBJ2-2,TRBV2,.,TGTGCCACCAGGGAGAGGGATTTGGGGGAGCTGTTTTTT,CATRERDLGELFF
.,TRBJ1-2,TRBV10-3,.,TGTGCCATCAGTGAGGGGGGGGCGGCTGGCTACACCTTC,CAISEGGAAGYTF
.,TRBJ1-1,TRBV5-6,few,TGTGCCAGCAGCTTGGGGATCAGGGGCAGGAACACTGAAGCTTTCTTT,CASSLGIRGRNTEAFF
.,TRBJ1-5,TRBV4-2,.,TGTGCCAGCAGCCAAGATAATCGGCCCCAGCATTTT,CASSQDNRPQHF
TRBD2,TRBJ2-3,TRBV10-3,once,TGTGCCGTCCAGCGGGGAGGAGGGACAGATACGCAGTATTTT,CAVQRGGGTDTQYF
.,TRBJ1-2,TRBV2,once,TGTGCCAGCAGGGGCGATGAATATGGCTACACCTTC,CASRGDEYGYTF
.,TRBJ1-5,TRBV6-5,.,TGTGCCAGCAGTTATGGCAGCGGTCAGCCCCAGCATTTT,CASSYGSGQPQHF
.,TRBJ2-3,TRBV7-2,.,TGTGCCAGCAGCTTAGTGGGGGGAGGCACAGATACGCAGTATTTT,CASSLVGGGTDTQYF
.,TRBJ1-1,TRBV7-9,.,TGTGCCAGCAGCTATGAAAACACTGAAGCTTTCTTT,CASSYENTEAFF
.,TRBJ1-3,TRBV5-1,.,TGCGCCAGCAGCCCGGACAACTCTGGAAACACCATATATTTT,CASSPDNSGNTIYF
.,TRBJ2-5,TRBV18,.,TGTGCCAGCTCACCGGCTGAGAAAGAGACCCAGTACTTC,CASSPAEKETQYF
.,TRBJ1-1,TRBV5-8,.,TGTGCCAGCAGCGTAGCGCAGGGATTCGGTGGTGAAGCTTTCTTT,CASSVAQGFGGEAFF
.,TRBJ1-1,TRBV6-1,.,TGTGCCAGCAGCTCCAGGGAAGTCACTGAAGCTTTCTTT,CASSSREVTEAFF
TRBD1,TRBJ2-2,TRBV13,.,TGTGCCAGCAGCGTGCCCCTGGGACAGGGGAACACCGGGGAGCTGTTTTTT,CASSVPLGQGNTGELFF
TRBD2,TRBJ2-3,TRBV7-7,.,TGTGCCAGCAGCTTAGGACTAGCGGGGTCCGCAGATACGCAGTATTTT,CASSLGLAGSADTQYF
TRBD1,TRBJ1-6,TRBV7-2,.,TGTGCCAGCAGCCAGGGGACAGGGGGTAATTCACCCCTCCACTTT,CASSQGTGGNSPLHF
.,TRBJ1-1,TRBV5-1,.,TGCGCCAGCAGCTTCGACGGGAACACTGAAGCTTTCTTT,CASSFDGNTEAFF
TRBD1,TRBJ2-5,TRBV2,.,TGTGCCAGCAGAACAGGGGAAGAGACCCAGTACTTC,CASRTGEETQYF
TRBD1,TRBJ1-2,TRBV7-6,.,TGTGCCAGCAGCTTAGAGCCCCCGGACAGGGGCCGGGTAGCATATGGCTACACCTTC,CASSLEPPDRGRVAYGYTF
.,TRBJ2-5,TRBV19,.,TGTGCCAGTAGTACACCGGGACCTCAGTACTTC,CASSTPGPQYF
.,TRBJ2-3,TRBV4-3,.,TGCGCCAGCAGCCAAGATCCGGCTTACACAGATACGCAGTATTTT,CASSQDPAYTDTQYF
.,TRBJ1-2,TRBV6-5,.,TGTGCCAGCAGTTACAGGGGGACGGAGGGCTACACCTTC,CASSYRGTEGYTF
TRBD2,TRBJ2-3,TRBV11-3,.,TGTGCCAGCAGCTCGGCTAGCGGGGCAGATACGCAGTATTTT,CASSSASGADTQYF
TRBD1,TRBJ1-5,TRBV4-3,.,TGCGCCAGCAGCCCTGACAGGGGGCGGCCCCAGCATTTT,CASSPDRGRPQHF
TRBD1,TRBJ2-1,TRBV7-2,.,TGTGCCAGCAGCCCCGGGACAGCCTCCTACAATGAGCAGTTCTTC,CASSPGTASYNEQFF
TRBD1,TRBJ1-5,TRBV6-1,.,TGTGCCAGCACCCGGACAGGGGATGCGGGGCAGCCCCAGCATTTT,CASTRTGDAGQPQHF
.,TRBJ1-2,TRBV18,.,TGTGCCAGCTCACCAGAGGGGCTAAGCTATGGCTACACCTTC,CASSPEGLSYGYTF
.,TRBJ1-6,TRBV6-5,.,TGTGCCAGCAGTTACTCCTACCCGGATAATTCACCCCTCCACTTT,CASSYSYPDNSPLHF
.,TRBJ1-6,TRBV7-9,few,TGTGCCAGCAGCCGGTGGGATAATTCACCCCTCCACTTT,CASSRWDNSPLHF
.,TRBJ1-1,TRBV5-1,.,TGCGCCAGCAGCTTGGCGCAGATGAACACTGAAGCTTTCTTT,CASSLAQMNTEAFF
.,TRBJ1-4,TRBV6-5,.,TGTGCCACTCCGGACCGCGACCACCTCGGTGAAAAACTGTTTTTT,CATPDRDHLGEKLFF
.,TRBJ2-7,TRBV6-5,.,TGTGCCAGCAGTTACTCGAAGGGCTACGAGCAGTACTTC,CASSYSKGYEQYF
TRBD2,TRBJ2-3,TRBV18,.,TGTGCCAGCTCACCACAGGGTAGCGGGGGAGCTAGCACAGATACGCAGTATTTT,CASSPQGSGGASTDTQYF
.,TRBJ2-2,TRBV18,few,TGTGCCAGCTCACCACTAGCGAGCAACACCGGGGAGCTGTTTTTT,CASSPLASNTGELFF
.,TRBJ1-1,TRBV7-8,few,TGTGCCAGCAGCGGTAGGACGGGAGCGAACACTGAAGCTTTCTTT,CASSGRTGANTEAFF
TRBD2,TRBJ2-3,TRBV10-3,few,TGTGCCATCAGTGTGGGGGGGGGCACAGATACGCAGTATTTT,CAISVGGGTDTQYF
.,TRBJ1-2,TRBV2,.,TGTGCCAGCAGGACAGATTTCTATGGCTACACCTTC,CASRTDFYGYTF
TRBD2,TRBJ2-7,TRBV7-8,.,TGTGCCAGCAGCGAACCTAGCGGGGGGAGCTCCTACGAGCAGTACTTC,CASSEPSGGSSYEQYF
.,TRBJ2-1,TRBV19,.,TGTGCCAGAACCCGAGAAACAGGGCTTTCGTTCTTAGGTAGCTACAATGAGCAGTTCTTC,CARTRETGLSFLGSYNEQFF
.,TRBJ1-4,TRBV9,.,TGTGCCAGCAGCGCGAATTTGGGAAGTAATGAAAAACTGTTTTTT,CASSANLGSNEKLFF
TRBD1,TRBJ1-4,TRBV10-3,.,TGTGCCATCAGTCACCGGGACAGGGTTGCCGGTGAAAAACTGTTTTTT,CAISHRDRVAGEKLFF
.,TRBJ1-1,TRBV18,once,TGTGCCAGCTCACCTGCGGATATTCTTACTGAAGCTTTCTTT,CASSPADILTEAFF
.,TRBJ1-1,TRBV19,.,TGTGCCAGTAGTATAATATCGGGGATTATCACTGAAGCTTTCTTT,CASSIISGIITEAFF
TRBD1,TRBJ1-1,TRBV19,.,TGTGCCAGTAGCGAACAGGGGGGGAACACTGAAGCTTTCTTT,CASSEQGGNTEAFF
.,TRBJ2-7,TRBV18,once,TGTGCCAGCTCACCGACACGCGAGCAGTACTTC,CASSPTREQYF